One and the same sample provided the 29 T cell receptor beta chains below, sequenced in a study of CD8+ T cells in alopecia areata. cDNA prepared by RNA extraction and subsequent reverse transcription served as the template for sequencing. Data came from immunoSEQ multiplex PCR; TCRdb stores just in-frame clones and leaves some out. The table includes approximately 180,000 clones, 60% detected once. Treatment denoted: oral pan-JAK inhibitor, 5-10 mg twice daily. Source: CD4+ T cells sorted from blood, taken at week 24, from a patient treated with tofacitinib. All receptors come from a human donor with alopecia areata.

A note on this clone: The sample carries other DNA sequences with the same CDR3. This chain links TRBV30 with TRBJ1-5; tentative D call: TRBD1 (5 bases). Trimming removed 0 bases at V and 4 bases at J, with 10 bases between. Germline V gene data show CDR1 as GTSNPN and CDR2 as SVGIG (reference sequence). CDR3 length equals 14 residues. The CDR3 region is CAWSVRQGNQPQHF. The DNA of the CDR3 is TGTGCCTGGAGTGTACGGCAGGGTAATCAGCCCCAGCATTTT.

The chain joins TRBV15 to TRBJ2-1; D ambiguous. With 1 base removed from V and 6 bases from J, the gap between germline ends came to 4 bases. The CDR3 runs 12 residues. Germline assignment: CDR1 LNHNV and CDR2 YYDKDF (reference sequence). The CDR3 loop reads CATSRATNEQFF. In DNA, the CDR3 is TGTGCCACCAGCAGAGCCACCAATGAGCAGTTCTTC.

The CDR3 DNA reads as TGCGCCAGCAGCTTGCAGCGCAATGAGCAGTTCTTC. Amino acid sequence: CASSLQRNEQFF. The rearrangement links TRBV5-1 to TRBJ2-1; D is unclear. The CDR3 length is 12 residues. Germline V CDR1 and CDR2: SGHRS, YFSETQ. Deletions cut 1 base from V and 6 bases from J, with 5 bases between. The full variable domain, with the rest looked up from reference TRBV5-1 and TRBJ2-1, is KAGVTQTPRYLIKTRGQQVTLSCSPISGHRSVSWYQQTPGQGLQFLFEYFSETQRNKGNFPGRFSGRQFSNSRSEMNVSTLELGDSALYLCASSLQRNEQFFGPGTRLTVL.

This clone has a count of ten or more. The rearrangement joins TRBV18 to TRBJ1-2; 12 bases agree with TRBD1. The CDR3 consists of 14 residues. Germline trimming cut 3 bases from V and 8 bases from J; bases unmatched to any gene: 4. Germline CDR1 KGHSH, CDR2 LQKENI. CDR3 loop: CASSPMGQGAGYTF. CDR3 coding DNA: TGTGCCAGCTCACCGATGGGACAGGGGGCCGGCTACACCTTC. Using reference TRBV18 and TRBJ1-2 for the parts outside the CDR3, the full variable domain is NAGVMQNPRHLVRRRGQEARLRCSPMKGHSHVYWYRQLPEEGLKFMVYLQKENIIDESGMPKERFSAEFPKEGPSILRIQQVVRGDSAAYFCASSPMGQGAGYTFGSGTRLTVV.

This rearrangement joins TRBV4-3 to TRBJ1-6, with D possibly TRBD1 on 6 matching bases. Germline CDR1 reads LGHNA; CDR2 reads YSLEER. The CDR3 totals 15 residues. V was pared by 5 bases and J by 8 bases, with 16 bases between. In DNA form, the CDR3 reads TGCGCCAGCAGCAGGACAGCGGTTTTGGATTCACCCCTCCACTTT. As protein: CASSRTAVLDSPLHF.

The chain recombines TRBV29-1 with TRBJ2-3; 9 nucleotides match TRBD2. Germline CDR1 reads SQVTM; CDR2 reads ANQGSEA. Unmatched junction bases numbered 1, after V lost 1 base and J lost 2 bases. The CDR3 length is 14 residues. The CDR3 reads CSVEGTSATDTQYF. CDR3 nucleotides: TGCAGCGTTGAAGGGACTAGCGCCACAGATACGCAGTATTTT.

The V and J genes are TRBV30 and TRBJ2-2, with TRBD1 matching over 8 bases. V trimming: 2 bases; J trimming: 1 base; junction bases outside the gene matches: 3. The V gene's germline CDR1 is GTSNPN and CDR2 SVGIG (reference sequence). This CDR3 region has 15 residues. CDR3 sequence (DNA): TGTGCCTGGAGTCGCGGGACAGGGAACACCGGGGAGCTGTTTTTT. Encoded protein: CAWSRGTGNTGELFF. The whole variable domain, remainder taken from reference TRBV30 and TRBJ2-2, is SQTIHQWPATLVQPVGSPLSLECTVEGTSNPNLYWYRQAAGRGLQLLFYSVGIGQISSEVPQNLSASRPQDRQFILSSKKLLLSDSGFYLCAWSRGTGNTGELFFGEGSRLTVL.

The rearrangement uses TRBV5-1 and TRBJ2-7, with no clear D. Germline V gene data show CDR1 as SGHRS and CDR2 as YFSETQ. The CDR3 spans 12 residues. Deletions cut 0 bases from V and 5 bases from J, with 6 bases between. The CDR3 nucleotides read TGCGCCAGCAGCTTGGAAAGCCACGAGCAGTACTTC. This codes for CASSLESHEQYF.

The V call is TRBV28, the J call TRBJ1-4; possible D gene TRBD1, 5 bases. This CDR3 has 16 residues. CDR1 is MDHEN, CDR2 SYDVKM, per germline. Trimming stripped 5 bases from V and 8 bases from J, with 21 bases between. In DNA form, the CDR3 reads TGTGCCAGCAGTGCCCCCGGGGCCACGATCAAGGAAAAACTGTTTTTT. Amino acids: CASSAPGATIKEKLFF.

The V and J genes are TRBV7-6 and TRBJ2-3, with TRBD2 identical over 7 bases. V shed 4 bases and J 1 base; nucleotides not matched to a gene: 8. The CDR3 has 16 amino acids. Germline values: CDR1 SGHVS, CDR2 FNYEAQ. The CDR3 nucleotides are TGTGCCAGCAGCTCCCCTACTAGCGCACGCACAGATACGCAGTATTTT. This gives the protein CASSSPTSARTDTQYF.

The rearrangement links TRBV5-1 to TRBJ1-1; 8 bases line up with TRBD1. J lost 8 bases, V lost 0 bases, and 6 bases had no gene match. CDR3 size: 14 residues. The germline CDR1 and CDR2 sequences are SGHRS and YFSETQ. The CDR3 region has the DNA TGCGCCAGCAGCTTGGCGACAGGGGTGGACGAAGCTTTCTTT. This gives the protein CASSLATGVDEAFF.

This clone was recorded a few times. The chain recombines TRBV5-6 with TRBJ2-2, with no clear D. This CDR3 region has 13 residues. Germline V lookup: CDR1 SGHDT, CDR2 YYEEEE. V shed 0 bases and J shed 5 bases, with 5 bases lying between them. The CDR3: CASSLGETGELFF. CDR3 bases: TGTGCCAGCAGCTTGGGGGAAACCGGGGAGCTGTTTTTT.

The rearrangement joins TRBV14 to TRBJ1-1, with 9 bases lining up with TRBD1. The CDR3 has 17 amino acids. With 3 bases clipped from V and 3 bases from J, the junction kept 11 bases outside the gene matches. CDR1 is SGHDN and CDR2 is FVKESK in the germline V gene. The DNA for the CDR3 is TGTGCCAGCAGCCACACAAGAGGACAGGGGCGGCACACTGAAGCTTTCTTT. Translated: CASSHTRGQGRHTEAFF.

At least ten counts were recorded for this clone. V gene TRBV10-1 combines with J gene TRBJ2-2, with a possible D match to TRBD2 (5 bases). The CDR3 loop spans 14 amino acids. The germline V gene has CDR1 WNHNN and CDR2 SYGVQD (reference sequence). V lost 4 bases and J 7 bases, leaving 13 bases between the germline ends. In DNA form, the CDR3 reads TGCGCCAGCAGTGTACTAGATAATGGCGGGGAGCTGTTTTTT. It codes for CASSVLDNGGELFF.

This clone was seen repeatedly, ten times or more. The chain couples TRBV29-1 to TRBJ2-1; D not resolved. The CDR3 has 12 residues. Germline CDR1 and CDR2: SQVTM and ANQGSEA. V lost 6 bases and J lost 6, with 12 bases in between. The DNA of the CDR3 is TGCAGCGTACGTCAAGCCTCCAATGAGCAGTTCTTC. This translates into CSVRQASNEQFF.

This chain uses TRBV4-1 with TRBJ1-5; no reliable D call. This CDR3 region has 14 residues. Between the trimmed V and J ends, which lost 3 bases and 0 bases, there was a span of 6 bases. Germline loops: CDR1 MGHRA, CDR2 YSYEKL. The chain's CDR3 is CASSHVASNQPQHF. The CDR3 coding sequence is TGCGCCAGCAGCCATGTTGCTAGCAATCAGCCCCAGCATTTT.

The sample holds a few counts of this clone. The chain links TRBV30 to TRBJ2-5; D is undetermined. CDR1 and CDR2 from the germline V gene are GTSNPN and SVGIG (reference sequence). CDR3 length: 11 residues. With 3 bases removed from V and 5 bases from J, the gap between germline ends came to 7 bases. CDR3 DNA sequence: TGTGCCTGGAGGTCTGGGGAGACCCAGTACTTC. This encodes CAWRSGETQYF.

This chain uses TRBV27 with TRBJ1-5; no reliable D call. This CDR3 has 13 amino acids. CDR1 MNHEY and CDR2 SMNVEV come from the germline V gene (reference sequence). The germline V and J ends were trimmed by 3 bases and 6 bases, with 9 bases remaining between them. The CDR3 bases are TGTGCCAGCAGTTTTGACCTCGGTCAGCCCCAGCATTTT. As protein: CASSFDLGQPQHF.

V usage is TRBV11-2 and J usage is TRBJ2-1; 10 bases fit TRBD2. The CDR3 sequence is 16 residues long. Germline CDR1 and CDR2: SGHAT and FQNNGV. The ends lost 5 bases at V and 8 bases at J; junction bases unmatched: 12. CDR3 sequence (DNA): TGTGCCAGCAGCCTCCCCAGCGGGGGGGCCCGTCATGAGCAGTTCTTC. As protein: CASSLPSGGARHEQFF.

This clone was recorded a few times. The CDR3 DNA sequence: TGTGCCAGTAGTATGGGACGGACACATAGCAATCAGCCCCAGCATTTT. Its translation is CASSMGRTHSNQPQHF. This chain connects TRBV19 to TRBJ1-5, with TRBD1 as a possible D gene (5 bases). Trimming took 3 bases from V and 0 from J, leaving 12 bases between them. The CDR3 has 16 residues. Germline-derived CDR1 and CDR2 are LNHDA and SQIVND (reference sequence).

CDR3 region: CASSFYQGFNQPQHF. CDR3 DNA sequence: TGTGCCAGCAGCTTCTATCAGGGATTCAATCAGCCCCAGCATTTT. The chain recombines TRBV5-6 with TRBJ1-5, with D perhaps matching TRBD1 (5 bases). This CDR3 is 15 amino acids long. Per the germline V gene, CDR1 is SGHDT and CDR2 is YYEEEE. Trimming took off 2 bases at V and 3 bases at J, with 12 bases between the two ends.

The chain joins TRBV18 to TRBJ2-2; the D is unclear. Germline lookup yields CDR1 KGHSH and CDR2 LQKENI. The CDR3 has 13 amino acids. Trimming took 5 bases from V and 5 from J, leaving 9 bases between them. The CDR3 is CASSTDRTGELFF. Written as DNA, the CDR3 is TGTGCCAGCTCAACTGACCGGACCGGGGAGCTGTTTTTT. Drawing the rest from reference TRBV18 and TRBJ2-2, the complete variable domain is NAGVMQNPRHLVRRRGQEARLRCSPMKGHSHVYWYRQLPEEGLKFMVYLQKENIIDESGMPKERFSAEFPKEGPSILRIQQVVRGDSAAYFCASSTDRTGELFFGEGSRLTVL.

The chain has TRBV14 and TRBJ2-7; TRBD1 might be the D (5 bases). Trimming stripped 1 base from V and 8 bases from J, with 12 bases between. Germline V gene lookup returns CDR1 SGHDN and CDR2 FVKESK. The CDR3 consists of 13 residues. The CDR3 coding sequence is TGTGCCAGCAGCCAAGGGAACAGGTACCAGCAGTACTTC. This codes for CASSQGNRYQQYF.

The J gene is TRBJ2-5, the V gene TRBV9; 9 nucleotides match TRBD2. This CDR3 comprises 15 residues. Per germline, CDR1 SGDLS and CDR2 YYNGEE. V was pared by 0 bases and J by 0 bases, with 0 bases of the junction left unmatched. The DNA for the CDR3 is TGTGCCAGCAGCGTAGGACTAGCGGACCAAGAGACCCAGTACTTC. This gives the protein CASSVGLADQETQYF.

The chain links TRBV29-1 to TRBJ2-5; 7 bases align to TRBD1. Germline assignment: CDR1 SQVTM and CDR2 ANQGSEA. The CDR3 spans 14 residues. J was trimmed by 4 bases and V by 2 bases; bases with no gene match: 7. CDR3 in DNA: TGCAGCGTTGAAACACAGGGGATCGGAGAGACCCAGTACTTC. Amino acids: CSVETQGIGETQYF.

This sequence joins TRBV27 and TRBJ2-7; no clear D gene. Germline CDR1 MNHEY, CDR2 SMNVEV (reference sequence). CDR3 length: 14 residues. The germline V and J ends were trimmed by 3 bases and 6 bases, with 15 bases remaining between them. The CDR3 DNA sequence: TGTGCCAGCAGTTTCGACGCTCGCCTCTCCGAGCAGTACTTC. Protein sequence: CASSFDARLSEQYF.

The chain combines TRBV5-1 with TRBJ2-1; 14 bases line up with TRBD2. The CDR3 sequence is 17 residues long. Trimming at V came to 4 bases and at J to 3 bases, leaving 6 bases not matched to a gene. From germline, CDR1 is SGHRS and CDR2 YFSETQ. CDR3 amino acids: CASSRGLAGALYNEQFF. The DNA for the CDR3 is TGCGCCAGCAGCAGGGGACTAGCGGGGGCGCTCTACAATGAGCAGTTCTTC. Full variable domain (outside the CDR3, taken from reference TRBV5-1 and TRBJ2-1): KAGVTQTPRYLIKTRGQQVTLSCSPISGHRSVSWYQQTPGQGLQFLFEYFSETQRNKGNFPGRFSGRQFSNSRSEMNVSTLELGDSALYLCASSRGLAGALYNEQFFGPGTRLTVL.

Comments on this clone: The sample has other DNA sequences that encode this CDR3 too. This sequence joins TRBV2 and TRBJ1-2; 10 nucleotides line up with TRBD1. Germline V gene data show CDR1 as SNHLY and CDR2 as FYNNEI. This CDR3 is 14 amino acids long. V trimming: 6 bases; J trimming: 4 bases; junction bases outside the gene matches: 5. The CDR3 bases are TGTGCCAGCAGCGCTAGGACAGGGGGCTATGGCTACACCTTC. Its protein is CASSARTGGYGYTF.

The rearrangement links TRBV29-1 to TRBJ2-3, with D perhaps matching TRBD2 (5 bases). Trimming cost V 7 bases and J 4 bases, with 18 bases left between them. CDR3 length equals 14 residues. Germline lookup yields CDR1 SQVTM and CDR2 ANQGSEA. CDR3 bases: TGCAGCGGACTTACTAGAGCCTCGGCAGATACGCAGTATTTT. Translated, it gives CSGLTRASADTQYF.